Shown below are 30 T cell receptor beta chains from a single sample sequenced in a study of blood T cell repertoires in COVID-19. This table comes from immunoSEQ multiplex PCR, and its TCRdb copy is limited to in-frame clones, with some not included. The data show approximately 80,000 clones, around 86% seen once. Material for sequencing was peripheral blood. The receptor source for this set is a man aged 50-59 years with active COVID-19.

The V gene is TRBV18, the J gene TRBJ1-2, with D hard to call. Germline V gene data show CDR1 as KGHSH and CDR2 as LQKENI. This CDR3 region has 13 residues. V lost 3 bases, J lost 5 bases, and 10 bases lay in between. The CDR3, as DNA: TGTGCCAGCTCACCTGGTGCAGAATATGGCTACACCTTC. Its protein is CASSPGAEYGYTF. Based on the CDR3 plus reference TRBV18 and TRBJ1-2, the full variable domain is NAGVMQNPRHLVRRRGQEARLRCSPMKGHSHVYWYRQLPEEGLKFMVYLQKENIIDESGMPKERFSAEFPKEGPSILRIQQVVRGDSAAYFCASSPGAEYGYTFGSGTRLTVV.

This clone was seen a handful of times. The chain employs TRBV5-8 and TRBJ1-4, with TRBD1 identical over 9 bases. The CDR3 is 17 residues long. Germline assignment: CDR1 SGHTS and CDR2 YDEGEE. V was clipped by 4 bases and J by 1 base; unmatched bases: 8. The CDR3 loop is CASSHGTGPGTNEKLFF. The DNA of the CDR3 is TGTGCCAGCAGCCACGGGACAGGGCCGGGAACTAATGAAAAACTGTTTTTT. The complete variable domain, with remaining parts taken from reference TRBV5-8 and TRBJ1-4, reads EAGVTQSPTHLIKTRGQQATLRCSPISGHTSVYWYQQALGLGLQFLLWYDEGEERNRGNFPPRFSGRQFPNYSSELNVNALELEDSALYLCASSHGTGPGTNEKLFFGSGTQLSVL.

The chain is built from TRBV4-2 and TRBJ2-3, with 12 nucleotides matching TRBD2. V lost 1 base and J lost 4; bases outside the gene matches: 0. The CDR3 runs to 15 residues. Per germline, CDR1 LGHNA and CDR2 YNFKEQ. CDR3 sequence (DNA): TGTGCCAGCAGCCAAGCTAGCGGGGGGGCAGATACGCAGTATTTT. It specifies CASSQASGGADTQYF.

V is TRBV19 and J is TRBJ1-3; 7 bases align to TRBD1. The length of the CDR3 is 14 residues. From germline, CDR1 is LNHDA and CDR2 SQIVND (reference sequence). V shed 5 bases and J 0 bases; nucleotides not matched to a gene: 1. The CDR3 loop is CASSGQASGNTIYF. CDR3 nucleotides: TGTGCCAGTAGTGGACAGGCCTCTGGAAACACCATATATTTT.

This clone was picked up one time. The rearrangement joins TRBV28 to TRBJ1-5, with D tentatively TRBD1 (6 bases). Germline lookup yields CDR1 MDHEN and CDR2 SYDVKM. Trimming pared 2 bases from V and 6 bases from J, leaving 23 bases between. The CDR3 totals 18 residues. The CDR3 here is CASSLGRGFREGGQPQHF. The CDR3 DNA sequence: TGTGCCAGCAGTTTAGGGAGGGGGTTTCGAGAGGGAGGTCAGCCCCAGCATTTT. The full variable domain, in which reference TRBV28 and TRBJ1-5 provide the parts outside the CDR3, is DVKVTQSSRYLVKRTGEKVFLECVQDMDHENMFWYRQDPGLGLRLIYFSYDVKMKEKGDIPEGYSVSREKKERFSLILESASTNQTSMYLCASSLGRGFREGGQPQHFGDGTRLSIL.

The rearrangement uses TRBV19 and TRBJ2-1; D is uncertain. Germline V gene data show CDR1 as LNHDA and CDR2 as SQIVND (reference sequence). This CDR3 region has 15 residues. With 3 bases removed from V and 5 bases from J, the gap between germline ends came to 14 bases. The CDR3 bases are TGTGCCAGTAGTATCCGACCGATACGGGACAATGAGCAGTTCTTC. Protein sequence: CASSIRPIRDNEQFF. Based on the CDR3 plus reference TRBV19 and TRBJ2-1, the full variable domain is DGGITQSPKYLFRKEGQNVTLSCEQNLNHDAMYWYRQDPGQGLRLIYYSQIVNDFQKGDIAEGYSVSREKKESFPLTVTSAQKNPTAFYLCASSIRPIRDNEQFFGPGTRLTVL.

CDR3 loop: CASSVWGQGTDTQYF. The CDR3 region has the DNA TGTGCCAGCAGCGTATGGGGACAGGGAACAGATACGCAGTATTTT. The genes are TRBV9 and TRBJ2-3; 9 bases line up with TRBD1. The germline V gene encodes CDR1 SGDLS and CDR2 YYNGEE. This CDR3 is built from 15 residues. V lost 1 base, J lost 3 bases, and 3 bases stayed unmatched.

J is TRBJ1-4 and V is TRBV2; TRBD1 matches 7 bases. Unmatched junction bases numbered 6, after V lost 6 bases and J lost 8 bases. Germline CDR1 is SNHLY and CDR2 is FYNNEI. The CDR3 has 13 residues. CDR3 protein: CASREGAGEKLFF. CDR3 sequence (DNA): TGTGCCAGCAGGGAGGGGGCCGGGGAAAAACTGTTTTTT.

This chain uses TRBV7-2 with TRBJ2-7, with D perhaps matching TRBD1 (6 bases). V was shortened by 1 base and J by 9 bases, with 19 bases between the two germline ends. The CDR3 extends over 15 amino acids. Germline V gene sequence: CDR1 SGHTA, CDR2 FQGNSA. CDR3 in amino acids: CASSLVGATRGRQYF. The CDR3 region has the DNA TGTGCCAGCAGCTTAGTAGGGGCGACGAGGGGGAGGCAGTACTTC.

The CDR3 region is CATSAQGGYEQYF. The DNA of the CDR3 is TGTGCCACCAGCGCCCAGGGGGGTTACGAGCAGTACTTC. The chain is built from TRBV15 and TRBJ2-7; a possible D gene is TRBD1 (7 bases). With 5 bases removed from V and 4 bases from J, the gap between germline ends came to 12 bases. CDR3 length: 13 amino acids. CDR1 LNHNV and CDR2 YYDKDF come from the germline V gene (reference sequence).

The DNA of the CDR3 is TGCAGCGTTGATCCCGTGGACAGCACAGATCATACGCAGTATTTT. Encoded protein: CSVDPVDSTDHTQYF. The chain joins TRBV29-1 to TRBJ2-3; weak D call: TRBD1 (6 bases). Germline V lookup: CDR1 SQVTM, CDR2 ANQGSEA. With 3 bases removed from V and 7 bases from J, the gap between germline ends came to 20 bases. The CDR3 spans 15 residues.

V gene TRBV15 combines with J gene TRBJ1-4; a possible D gene is TRBD1 (6 bases). V lost 0 bases and J lost 7, with 12 bases in between. The CDR3 totals 15 residues. Germline loops: CDR1 LNHNV, CDR2 YYDKDF (reference sequence). The CDR3 DNA sequence: TGTGCCACCAGCAGAGATGAGGGGGAAGCTGAAAAACTGTTTTTT. It codes for CATSRDEGEAEKLFF.

The chain links TRBV7-2 to TRBJ2-2, with 12 bases lining up with TRBD2. The V segment lost 1 base and the J segment 6 bases; nucleotides outside the gene matches: 3. Germline CDR1 is SGHTA and CDR2 is FQGNSA. The CDR3 runs to 16 residues. CDR3 protein: CASSLGGLAGPGELFF. DNA of the CDR3: TGTGCCAGCAGCTTAGGGGGACTAGCGGGTCCCGGGGAGCTGTTTTTT.

This clone has just one count. The rearrangement uses TRBV5-6 and TRBJ2-2, with 14 bases that match TRBD2. V was clipped by 4 bases and J by 5 bases; unmatched bases: 7. The CDR3 is 17 residues long. Germline V gene sequence: CDR1 SGHDT, CDR2 YYEEEE. CDR3 region: CASSPGLAGGRTGELFF. CDR3 DNA: TGTGCCAGCAGCCCCGGACTAGCGGGAGGTCGGACCGGGGAGCTGTTTTTT.

This chain links TRBV7-3 with TRBJ2-7, with TRBD1 matching over 8 bases. The CDR3 length is 14 residues. Trimming cost V 8 bases and J 3 bases; bases outside gene matches: 9. In germline, CDR1 is SGHTA, CDR2 FQGTGA. Written as DNA, the CDR3 is TGTGCCAGCCTGCTTCCAGGGGGCGTCTACGAGCAGTACTTC. Translating gives CASLLPGGVYEQYF.

The gene calls are TRBV6-5 and TRBJ2-3; D may be TRBD1 (7 bases). Trimming took 8 bases from V and 0 from J, leaving 15 bases between them. This CDR3 contains 15 residues. Germline CDR1 and CDR2: MNHEY and SVGAGI. This chain's CDR3 is CASQGGPQSTDTQYF. CDR3 sequence (DNA): TGTGCCAGCCAGGGGGGCCCCCAGAGCACAGATACGCAGTATTTT.

The rearrangement links TRBV27 to TRBJ1-4; a weak D match, TRBD1 (6 bases). Trimming removed 5 bases at V and 14 bases at J, with 24 bases between. CDR3 length: 15 amino acids. The germline CDR1 and CDR2 sequences are MNHEY and SMNVEV (reference sequence). The CDR3 DNA is TGTGCCAGCAGTCCACAGGGTGGCGGAGTGGTTGGGCTGTTTTTT. Amino acids: CASSPQGGGVVGLFF.

J is TRBJ1-1 and V is TRBV11-2; 9 bases match TRBD1. The CDR3 consists of 14 residues. CDR1 is SGHAT, CDR2 FQNNGV, per germline. V lost 3 bases and J lost 4; bases outside the gene matches: 3. Here the CDR3 reads CASSFDRGGTEAFF. The CDR3 nucleotides are TGTGCCAGCAGCTTCGACAGGGGGGGCACTGAAGCTTTCTTT. Looking up the rest from reference TRBV11-2 and TRBJ1-1 gives the full variable domain: EAGVAQSPRYKIIEKRQSVAFWCNPISGHATLYWYQQILGQGPKLLIQFQNNGVVDDSQLPKDRFSAERLKGVDSTLKIQPAKLEDSAVYLCASSFDRGGTEAFFGQGTRLTVV.

This chain connects TRBV5-1 to TRBJ2-2; D might be TRBD2 (5 bases). Trimming left V 2 bases short and J 6 bases short, with 11 bases between. Germline lookup yields CDR1 SGHRS and CDR2 YFSETQ. This CDR3 is built from 14 residues. CDR3 sequence reads: CASSFEEGSGELFF. DNA of the CDR3: TGCGCCAGCAGCTTTGAAGAGGGATCCGGGGAGCTGTTTTTT.

This chain joins TRBV19 and TRBJ1-5; D is perhaps TRBD1 (6 bases). CDR1 is LNHDA, CDR2 SQIVND, per germline (reference sequence). The CDR3 is 15 amino acids. Trimming removed 1 base from V and 5 bases from J, with 12 bases in between. For the CDR3, the DNA is TGTGCCAGTAGTATAGTATCGGACAGTCATCAGCCCCAGCATTTT. This sequence encodes CASSIVSDSHQPQHF.

The CDR3 DNA sequence: TGTGCCAGCAGCAGACGCGGCAGGGATCGGATAAACACTGAAGCTTTCTTT. The encoded protein is CASSRRGRDRINTEAFF. The J gene is TRBJ1-1, the V gene TRBV7-2; perhaps TRBD1 as D (5 bases). The CDR3 runs to 17 residues. V lost 5 bases, J lost 2 bases, and 21 bases lay in between. Germline-derived CDR1 and CDR2 are SGHTA and FQGNSA.

The V gene is TRBV19, the J gene TRBJ1-1; possible D gene TRBD1, 5 bases. This CDR3 region has 16 residues. Germline V lookup: CDR1 LNHDA, CDR2 SQIVND (reference sequence). Trimming removed 3 bases at V and 0 bases at J, with 14 bases between. CDR3: CASSIGQGRMNTEAFF. As DNA, the CDR3 is TGTGCCAGTAGTATCGGGCAGGGCCGAATGAACACTGAAGCTTTCTTT.

The gene calls are TRBV24-1 and TRBJ2-7, with D unresolved. The CDR3 sequence is 12 residues long. Germline V gives CDR1 KGHDR, CDR2 SFDVKD. Trimming took 4 bases from V and 10 from J, leaving 13 bases between them. The CDR3 is CATSDSGEQQYF. CDR3 nucleotides: TGTGCCACCAGTGACTCCGGAGAGCAACAGTACTTC.

The genes are TRBV28 and TRBJ1-3; D possibly corresponds to TRBD1 (6 bases). Per germline, CDR1 MDHEN and CDR2 SYDVKM. V lost 5 bases and J lost 0, with 20 bases in between. The CDR3 is made up of 18 amino acids. The CDR3 bases are TGTGCCAGCAGTCCCTGGATGGACAGCGTTCACTCTGGAAACACCATATATTTT. The encoded protein is CASSPWMDSVHSGNTIYF.

The gene calls are TRBV6-5 and TRBJ2-5, with D tentatively TRBD1 (5 bases). With 2 bases removed from V and 3 bases from J, the gap between germline ends came to 7 bases. From germline, CDR1 is MNHEY and CDR2 SVGAGI. The length of the CDR3 is 13 residues. This CDR3 is CASSYLGEETQYF. CDR3 DNA sequence: TGTGCCAGCAGTTACCTAGGGGAAGAGACCCAGTACTTC.

A few counts support this clone. The junction differs from germline at one of its ends, possibly a read error. The chain uses TRBV6-5 and TRBJ2-7, with 8 positions matching TRBD1. This CDR3 has 14 amino acids. Germline CDR1 MNHEY, CDR2 SVGAGI. CDR3 bases: TGTGCCAGCAGTTACACTGGACAGGGCGCGAGTCCGAACTTC. Protein product: CASSYTGQGASPNF.

This sequence joins TRBV28 and TRBJ2-1; TRBD1 matches at 11 bases. Germline assignment: CDR1 MDHEN and CDR2 SYDVKM. The CDR3 is made up of 14 amino acids. Trimming removed 6 bases from V and 4 bases from J; junction bases left unmatched: 2. The CDR3 DNA reads TGTGCCAGCAGAGGGACAGGGGGGTACAATGAGCAGTTCTTC. Translated, it gives CASRGTGGYNEQFF. Full variable domain (rest looked up from reference TRBV28 and TRBJ2-1): DVKVTQSSRYLVKRTGEKVFLECVQDMDHENMFWYRQDPGLGLRLIYFSYDVKMKEKGDIPEGYSVSREKKERFSLILESASTNQTSMYLCASRGTGGYNEQFFGPGTRLTVL.

This chain uses TRBV4-3 with TRBJ1-2; 9 bases map to TRBD1. The V gene's germline CDR1 is LGHNA and CDR2 YSLEER. The CDR3 totals 19 residues. Losses at the gene ends were 0 bases for V and 6 bases for J; bases not matched to a gene: 17. The CDR3 here is CASSQDLHGTGNREDGYTF. CDR3 nucleotide sequence: TGCGCCAGCAGCCAAGACCTTCACGGGACAGGGAATCGGGAGGATGGCTACACCTTC.

A single count supports this clone. CDR3 sequence reads: CASIPSGLAVYEQYF. The DNA for the CDR3 is TGTGCCAGCATTCCCTCGGGACTAGCGGTCTACGAGCAGTACTTC. The chain is built from TRBV28 and TRBJ2-7; 11 nucleotides match TRBD2. Germline V gene lookup returns CDR1 MDHEN and CDR2 SYDVKM. The ends lost 7 bases at V and 3 bases at J; junction bases unmatched: 8. This CDR3 spans 15 amino acids. Using reference TRBV28 and TRBJ2-7 for the parts outside the CDR3, the full variable domain is DVKVTQSSRYLVKRTGEKVFLECVQDMDHENMFWYRQDPGLGLRLIYFSYDVKMKEKGDIPEGYSVSREKKERFSLILESASTNQTSMYLCASIPSGLAVYEQYFGPGTRLTVT.

This chain joins TRBV6-5 and TRBJ2-2; 9 bases align to TRBD2. This CDR3 is 15 amino acids long. The trim removed 8 bases at V and 2 bases at J, leaving 6 bases unmatched. CDR1 is MNHEY and CDR2 is SVGAGI in the germline V gene. The CDR3 spells CASLERGANTGELFF. Here the CDR3 DNA reads TGTGCCAGCCTGGAGCGGGGGGCCAACACCGGGGAGCTGTTTTTT.